This TCR beta chain is from a study of cytomegalovirus exposure and HLA in healthy donors. Use of 60 Vbeta and 13 Jbeta primers characterized the PCR. Sequencing used immunoSEQ multiplex PCR; TCRdb keeps in-frame clones, though not all of them. Its clone listing holds fewer than 150,000 clones. Germline assignment: CDR1 SGHAT and CDR2 FQNNGV. V shed 10 bases and J shed 5 bases, with 9 bases lying between them. The CDR3 sequence is 10 residues long. This chain uses TRBV11-2 with TRBJ2-7; TRBD2 is a possible D gene (5 bases). Sequenced input: PBMCs. The TCR was taken from a woman aged 55-75 years in good health and CMV-seronegative. This CDR3 reads CANRGNEQYF. CDR3 sequence (DNA): TGTGCCAACCGAGGGAACGAGCAGTACTTC.